The 3 T cell receptor beta chains presented below share a single source sample, sequenced in a study of CD8 T cells in ankylosing spondylitis. Study-level points and caveats: For ankylosing spondylitis blood, a TCR beta motif of about eight highly homologous variants appeared characteristic.

For these TCRs, the target antigens are not known. TCRdb ran MiXCR on the 5' RACE reads and lists one entry per CDR3 protein. The sample holds about 200,000 distinct CDR3 sequences, about 7% seen once. Material: blood, either unsorted or a sorted T cell fraction (not recorded which). The origin of the receptors is a male donor with ankylosing spondylitis.

This clonotype has at least ten counts. This chain uses TRBV11-2 with TRBJ2-1; possible D gene TRBD2, 6 bases. Germline V gives CDR1 SGHAT, CDR2 FQNNGV. V was trimmed by 1 base and J by 5 bases, leaving 15 bases between them. This CDR3 is 16 amino acids long. The CDR3 nucleotides are TGTGCCAGCAGCTTAGTCGTGCGGGAAATAGACAATGAGCAGTTCTTC. Amino acids: CASSLVVREIDNEQFF.

This clonotype has a count of ten or more. The chain carries TRBV9 and TRBJ2-1; 10 bases match TRBD2. With V trimmed by 3 bases and J by 13 bases, 13 bases remained unmatched. CDR3 length: 15 residues. Germline CDR1 is SGDLS and CDR2 is YYNGEE. The CDR3 DNA sequence: TGTGCCAGCAGCGCCCTCATAGGGCTAGCGGGGGCTCAGTTCTTC. Residues: CASSALIGLAGAQFF. The whole variable domain, remainder taken from reference TRBV9 and TRBJ2-1, is DSGVTQTPKHLITATGQRVTLRCSPRSGDLSVYWYQQSLDQGLQFLIQYYNGEERAKGNILERFSAQQFPDLHSELNLSSLELGDSALYFCASSALIGLAGAQFFGPGTRLTVL.

This clonotype was observed many times. The chain is built from TRBV20-1 and TRBJ2-7; D possibly matches TRBD1 or TRBD2 (5 bases each). Germline lookup yields CDR1 DFQATT and CDR2 SNEGSKA (reference sequence). V was clipped by 3 bases and J by 0 bases, with 15 bases between them. The CDR3 totals 15 residues. As DNA, the CDR3 is TGCAGTGCTAGCCGCTTGGGGGTGAGCTCCTACGAGCAGTACTTC. This sequence encodes CSASRLGVSSYEQYF.